The 15 T cell receptor beta chains presented below share a single source sample, sequenced in a study of shared clonotypes between healthy human individuals. Clones were read by immunoSEQ multiplex PCR, and TCRdb kept only the in-frame ones, dropping some. The repertoire has about 2.4 million clones, under 95% of them found once; the top ten carry 0.36%. Sequencing was performed on naive CD4+ T cells from PBMCs. Regarding subset: CD45RA+ positively selected. These receptors were taken from a man in his late teens or twenties in good health. Some clones in this sample may be carry-over from other donors' samples.

The chain's CDR3 is CASSWTGEHEQYF. In DNA, the CDR3 is TGTGCCAGCAGCTGGACAGGGGAACACGAGCAGTACTTC. V gene TRBV7-9 combines with J gene TRBJ2-7; 9 bases are shared with TRBD1. The CDR3 loop spans 13 amino acids. Germline CDR1 reads SEHNR; CDR2 reads FQNEAQ (reference sequence). J was trimmed by 5 bases and V by 4 bases; bases with no gene match: 3. Variable domain in full (rest from reference TRBV7-9 and TRBJ2-7): DTGVSQNPRHKITKRGQNVTFRCDPISEHNRLYWYRQTLGQGPEFLTYFQNEAQLEKSRLLSDRFSAERPKGSFSTLEIQRTEQGDSAMYLCASSWTGEHEQYFGPGTRLTVT.

This clone came up once. The V call is TRBV28, the J call TRBJ1-2, with D hard to call. V was pared by 7 bases and J by 8 bases, with 20 bases between. The V gene's germline CDR1 is MDHEN and CDR2 SYDVKM. There are 14 residues in the CDR3. CDR3 nucleotide sequence: TGTGCCAGCACTTCCTTGGCACAGACCGGGGGCTACACCTTC. Amino acid sequence: CASTSLAQTGGYTF.

V usage is TRBV15 and J usage is TRBJ2-2; 13 bases agree with TRBD2. The CDR3 is 19 residues long. Unmatched junction bases numbered 7, after V lost 1 base and J lost 2 bases. Per germline, CDR1 LNHNV and CDR2 YYDKDF (reference sequence). CDR3 sequence (DNA): TGTGCCACCAGCAGAGGCGGGCGGACTAGCGGGAGAAACACCGGGGAGCTGTTTTTT. This translates into CATSRGGRTSGRNTGELFF. Full variable domain (rest looked up from reference TRBV15 and TRBJ2-2): DAMVIQNPRYQVTQFGKPVTLSCSQTLNHNVMYWYQQKSSQAPKLLFHYYDKDFNNEADTPDNFQSRRPNTSFCFLDIRSPGLGDTAMYLCATSRGGRTSGRNTGELFFGEGSRLTVL.

This chain uses TRBV28 with TRBJ2-1, with D perhaps matching TRBD2 (5 bases). The CDR3 has 13 residues. Germline V gene sequence: CDR1 MDHEN, CDR2 SYDVKM. Deletions cut 3 bases from V and 8 bases from J, with 11 bases between. The DNA of the CDR3 is TGTGCCAGCAGTTTTAGCGTTCCCCATGAGCAGTTCTTC. Its translation: CASSFSVPHEQFF.

The chain recombines TRBV5-4 with TRBJ2-5, with TRBD2 matching 11 bases. CDR3 length equals 16 residues. CDR1 and CDR2 (germline): SGHNT, YYREEE (reference sequence). The V gene end was trimmed by 4 bases and the J gene end by 5 bases; junction bases not matched to a gene: 10. DNA of the CDR3: TGTGCCAGCAGCAGAGGGACTAGCGGATGGGGGGAGACCCAGTACTTC. Protein: CASSRGTSGWGETQYF.

The rearrangement links TRBV9 to TRBJ2-7, with D tentatively TRBD1 or TRBD2 (5 bases each). There are 13 residues in the CDR3. CDR1 is SGDLS, CDR2 YYNGEE, per germline. Trimming removed 0 bases at V and 11 bases at J, with 15 bases between. CDR3 protein: CASSVGVSGREYF. DNA for the CDR3: TGTGCCAGCAGCGTAGGGGTTTCGGGGCGAGAGTACTTC.

The J gene is TRBJ1-1, the V gene TRBV19; D remains unclear. Between the trimmed V and J ends, which lost 8 bases and 5 bases, there was a span of 18 bases. This CDR3 contains 14 residues. Germline CDR1 is LNHDA and CDR2 is SQIVND (reference sequence). The CDR3 loop reads CASRIREPGTEAFF. As DNA, the CDR3 is TGTGCCAGTCGAATCCGGGAGCCCGGGACTGAAGCTTTCTTT. Supplemented by reference TRBV19 and TRBJ1-1, the full variable domain reads DGGITQSPKYLFRKEGQNVTLSCEQNLNHDAMYWYRQDPGQGLRLIYYSQIVNDFQKGDIAEGYSVSREKKESFPLTVTSAQKNPTAFYLCASRIREPGTEAFFGQGTRLTVV.

DNA for the CDR3: TGTGCCAGCTCTAGAGGGACAGGGCGAGGCTCTGGGGCCAACGTCCTGACTTTC. This translates into CASSRGTGRGSGANVLTF. The chain has TRBV28 and TRBJ2-6; TRBD1 matches 9 bases. CDR1 MDHEN and CDR2 SYDVKM come from the germline V gene. Losses at the gene ends were 8 bases for V and 0 bases for J; bases not matched to a gene: 11. The CDR3 is made up of 18 amino acids.

The CDR3 protein is CASSRTSGTADTQYF. The CDR3 DNA reads as TGTGCCAGCAGTCGGACTAGCGGGACCGCAGATACGCAGTATTTT. The chain has TRBV28 and TRBJ2-3, with TRBD2 matching 12 bases. Germline V lookup: CDR1 MDHEN, CDR2 SYDVKM. The junction had 4 bases not matched to a gene; V was cut back by 5 bases and J by 4 bases. The CDR3 consists of 15 residues.

The chain joins TRBV7-3 to TRBJ2-3, with 7 positions matching TRBD2. V was pared by 1 base and J by 4 bases, with 8 bases of the junction left unmatched. Germline CDR1 reads SGHTA; CDR2 reads FQGTGA. This CDR3 region has 16 residues. The CDR3 here is CASSLSGGSASDTQYF. The CDR3 DNA is TGTGCCAGCAGCTTAAGTGGCGGGAGTGCGTCAGATACGCAGTATTTT.

The chain links TRBV5-8 to TRBJ1-1; tentatively, D is TRBD1 (5 bases). V dropped 6 bases and J dropped 4 bases, with 16 bases sitting between them. Germline V gene lookup returns CDR1 SGHTS and CDR2 YDEGEE. The CDR3 runs 14 residues. CDR3 in DNA: TGTGCCAGCATCTGGGGGGGATTCGGCACTGAAGCTTTCTTT. Translated: CASIWGGFGTEAFF.

The chain is built from TRBV12-5 and TRBJ2-7; D possibly uses TRBD1 or TRBD2 (6 bases each). Germline lookup yields CDR1 LGHNT and CDR2 FRNRAP. This CDR3 region has 12 residues. The germline V and J ends were trimmed by 1 base and 6 bases, with 7 bases remaining between them. CDR3: CASGLGGAEQYF. In DNA, the CDR3 is TGTGCTAGTGGTTTGGGGGGGGCCGAGCAGTACTTC.

Written as DNA, the CDR3 is TGTGCCAGCAGCTTAGACGGCGGGGGAGGTCAGCCCCAGCATTTT. Its protein product is CASSLDGGGGQPQHF. The chain uses TRBV7-3 and TRBJ1-5; D is possibly TRBD1 (5 bases). There are 15 residues in the CDR3. Trimming shortened V by 2 bases and J by 6 bases, and 14 bases separated the two germline ends. CDR1 and CDR2 from the germline V gene are SGHTA and FQGTGA.

The genes are TRBV11-3 and TRBJ2-3; TRBD2 is a possible D gene (6 bases). CDR1 and CDR2 (germline): SGHNT, YENEEA. This CDR3 spans 15 amino acids. Trimming cost V 5 bases and J 4 bases, with 16 bases left between them. The CDR3 protein is CASSPRGGKADTQYF. The CDR3, as DNA: TGTGCCAGCAGCCCGCGGGGCGGGAAGGCAGATACGCAGTATTTT.

CDR3 amino acids: CASSSREGGNEQFF. The CDR3 DNA follows: TGCGCCAGCAGTAGTCGGGAGGGTGGGAATGAGCAGTTCTTC. The rearrangement joins TRBV5-1 to TRBJ2-1; the match to TRBD2 covers 8 bases. The length of the CDR3 is 14 residues. After removal of 5 bases from V and 7 bases from J, the junction contained 8 bases not matched to a gene. Germline V gene sequence: CDR1 SGHRS, CDR2 YFSETQ.